A selection of T cell receptor beta chains follows, all from one sample in a study of blood T cells in healthy people across ages. One entry per CDR3 protein results from TCRdb running MiXCR on the 5' RACE reads. The sample contains about 830,000 distinct CDR3 sequences, 55% to 75% of which appear only once. Sequencing used blood. Receptor source: a man aged 25 to 40 in good health. The CDR3 runs from the conserved cysteine through the conserved F or W. The order of the fields is CDR3 length, V gene, clone size, D gene, J gene, CDR3 protein, CDR3 DNA. A D gene is named only where the DNA matches it firmly. For some rows the clone size is stated as once, few or many, or as a class when expanded; others skip it.

>14|TRBV20-1|NA|NA|TRBJ2-7
CSAAQGGGTYEQYF
TGCAGTGCGGCCCAGGGTGGGGGGACCTACGAGCAGTACTTC
>12|TRBV3-1|NA|NA|TRBJ1-4
CASSLNSRPLFF
TGTGCCAGCAGCCTCAATAGTCGCCCTCTGTTTTTT
>14|TRBV27|few|NA|TRBJ2-1
CASRPGATNNEQFF
TGTGCCAGCAGACCAGGGGCAACTAACAATGAGCAGTTCTTC
>13|TRBV18|NA|NA|TRBJ2-5
CASSPGRRETQYF
TGTGCCAGCTCACCCGGACGGCGAGAGACCCAGTACTTC
>14|TRBV10-3|few|NA|TRBJ2-3
CATSGGTSPDTQYF
TGTGCCACCAGTGGCGGGACATCCCCGGATACGCAGTATTTT
>16|TRBV9|NA|NA|TRBJ2-5
CASSVVTGMGLETQYF
TGTGCCAGCAGCGTAGTAACTGGGATGGGGTTGGAGACCCAGTACTTC
>18|TRBV5-1|NA|NA|TRBJ1-2
CASSLIVKGHRGSYGYTF
TGCGCCAGCAGCTTGATCGTCAAGGGGCACCGAGGTAGCTATGGCTACACCTTC
>13|TRBV12-3/TRBV12-4|many|NA|TRBJ1-2
CASSLAGPYGYTF
TGTGCCAGCAGTTTAGCGGGACCGTATGGCTACACCTTC
>12|TRBV9|NA|NA|TRBJ2-1
CASSVAKNEQFF
TGTGCCAGCAGCGTAGCTAAGAATGAGCAGTTCTTC
>11|TRBV20-1|few|NA|TRBJ1-2
CSGTDNYGYTF
TGCAGTGGGACAGATAACTATGGCTACACCTTC
>13|TRBV27|NA|NA|TRBJ1-2
CASSLSWGDGYTF
TGTGCCAGCAGTTTATCGTGGGGGGATGGCTACACCTTC
>14|TRBV20-1|NA|TRBD1|TRBJ2-4
CSARTGDPPLREYF
TGCAGTGCTCGGACAGGGGATCCCCCCCTCCGGGAGTACTTC
>12|TRBV29-1|NA|NA|TRBJ2-5
CSVAGLKETQYF
TGCAGCGTTGCAGGGTTGAAAGAGACCCAGTACTTC
>15|TRBV29-1|NA|TRBD2|TRBJ2-3
CSVEGQRETPDTQYF
TGCAGCGTTGAAGGTCAGCGGGAGACCCCAGATACGCAGTATTTT
>11|TRBV28|NA|NA|TRBJ1-2
CASTIRGGYTF
TGTGCCAGCACCATTCGAGGGGGCTACACCTTC
>13|TRBV15|NA|NA|TRBJ2-5
CATSAGYQETQYF
TGTGCCACCAGCGCCGGGTACCAAGAGACCCAGTACTTC
>13|TRBV7-2|NA|TRBD1|TRBJ1-2
CASSEGQNYGYTF
TGTGCCAGCAGCGAGGGACAGAACTATGGCTACACCTTC
>14|TRBV4-2|NA|NA|TRBJ2-7
CASSQVIGPYEQYF
TGTGCCAGCAGCCAAGTAATCGGCCCCTACGAGCAGTACTTC
>16|TRBV6-2/TRBV6-3|NA|NA|TRBJ2-5
CTSSYSLEEYQETQYF
TGTACCAGCAGTTACTCACTAGAAGAGTACCAAGAGACCCAGTACTTC
>15|TRBV27|NA|TRBD1|TRBJ2-7
CASSLFRDRIYEQYF
TGTGCCAGCAGTTTATTTCGGGACAGGATCTACGAGCAGTACTTC
>13|TRBV2|NA|NA|TRBJ1-5
CASSEFEDQPQHF
TGTGCCAGCAGTGAATTTGAGGATCAGCCCCAGCATTTT
>14|TRBV5-1|NA|NA|TRBJ2-5
CASSLSGVKETQYF
TGCGCCAGCAGCTTGTCCGGGGTAAAAGAGACCCAGTACTTC
>14|TRBV29-1|NA|NA|TRBJ2-1
CSVVRISSYNEQFF
TGCAGCGTTGTACGAATTAGCTCCTACAATGAGCAGTTCTTC
>18|TRBV18|NA|TRBD2|TRBJ2-5
CASSPDKTSGISYNEQYF
TGTGCCAGCTCACCAGATAAGACTAGCGGGATTAGCTACAATGAGCAGTACTTC
>13|TRBV25-1|NA|TRBD1|TRBJ1-1
CASSNRGGTEAFF
TGTGCCAGCAGTAACAGGGGGGGCACTGAAGCTTTCTTT
>16|TRBV20-1|NA|TRBD2|TRBJ2-1
CSATDTRGLAINEQFF
TGCAGTGCTACAGATACCCGGGGACTAGCTATCAATGAGCAGTTCTTC